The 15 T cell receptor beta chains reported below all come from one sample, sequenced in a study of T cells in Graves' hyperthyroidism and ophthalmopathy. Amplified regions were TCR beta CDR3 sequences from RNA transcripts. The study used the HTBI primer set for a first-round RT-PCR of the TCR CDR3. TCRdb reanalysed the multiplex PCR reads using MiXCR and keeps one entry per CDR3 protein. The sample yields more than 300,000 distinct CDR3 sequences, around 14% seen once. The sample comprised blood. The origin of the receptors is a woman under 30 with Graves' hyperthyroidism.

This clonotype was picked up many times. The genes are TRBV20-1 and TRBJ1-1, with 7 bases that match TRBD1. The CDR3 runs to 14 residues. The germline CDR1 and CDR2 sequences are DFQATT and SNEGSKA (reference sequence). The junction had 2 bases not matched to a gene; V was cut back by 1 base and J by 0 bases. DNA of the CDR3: TGCAGTGCTAGAGCGGGACAGTTGAACACTGAAGCTTTCTTT. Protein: CSARAGQLNTEAFF.

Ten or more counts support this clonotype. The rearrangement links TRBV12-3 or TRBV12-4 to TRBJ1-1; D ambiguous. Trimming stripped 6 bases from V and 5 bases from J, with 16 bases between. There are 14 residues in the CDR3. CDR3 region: CASSPTSGRTEAFF. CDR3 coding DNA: TGTGCCAGCAGCCCCACTTCTGGGAGGACTGAAGCTTTCTTT.

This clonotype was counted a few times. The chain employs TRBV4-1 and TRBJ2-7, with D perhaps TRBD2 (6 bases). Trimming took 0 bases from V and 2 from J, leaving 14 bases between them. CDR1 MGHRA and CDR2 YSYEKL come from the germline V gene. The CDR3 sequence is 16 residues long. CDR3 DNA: TGCGCCAGCAGCCAAGAAGCTGGCGGGACGACCTACGAGCAGTACTTC. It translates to CASSQEAGGTTYEQYF.

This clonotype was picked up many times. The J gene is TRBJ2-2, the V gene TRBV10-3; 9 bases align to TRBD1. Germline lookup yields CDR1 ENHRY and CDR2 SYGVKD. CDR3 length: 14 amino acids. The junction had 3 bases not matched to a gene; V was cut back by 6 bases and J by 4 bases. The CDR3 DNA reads TGTGCCATCAGGGGACAGGGCGCCACCGGGGAGCTGTTTTTT. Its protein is CAIRGQGATGELFF.

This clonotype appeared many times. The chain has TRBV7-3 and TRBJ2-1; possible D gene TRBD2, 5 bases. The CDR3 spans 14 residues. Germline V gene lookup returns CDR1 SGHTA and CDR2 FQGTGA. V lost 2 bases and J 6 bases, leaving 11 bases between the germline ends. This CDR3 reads CASSLVGEGNEQFF. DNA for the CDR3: TGTGCCAGCAGCTTAGTGGGAGAAGGCAATGAGCAGTTCTTC.

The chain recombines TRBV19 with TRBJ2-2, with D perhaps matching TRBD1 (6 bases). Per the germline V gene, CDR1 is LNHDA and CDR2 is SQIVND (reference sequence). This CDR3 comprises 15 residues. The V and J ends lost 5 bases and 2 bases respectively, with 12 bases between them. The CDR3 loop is CASSWARGNTGELFF. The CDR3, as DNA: TGTGCCAGTAGTTGGGCCAGGGGCAACACCGGGGAGCTGTTTTTT.

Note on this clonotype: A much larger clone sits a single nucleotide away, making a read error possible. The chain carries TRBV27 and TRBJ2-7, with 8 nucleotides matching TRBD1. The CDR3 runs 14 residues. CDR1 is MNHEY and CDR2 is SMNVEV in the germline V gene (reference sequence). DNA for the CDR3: TGTGCCACCGCAAACCGGACAGGGATCTACGAGCAGTGCTTC. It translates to CATANRTGIYEQCF.

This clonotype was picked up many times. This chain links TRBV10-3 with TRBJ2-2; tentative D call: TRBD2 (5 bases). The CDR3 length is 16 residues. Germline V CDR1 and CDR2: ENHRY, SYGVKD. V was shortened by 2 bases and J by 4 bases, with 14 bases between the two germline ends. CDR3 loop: CAISETSGITTGELFF. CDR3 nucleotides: TGTGCCATCAGTGAGACCTCCGGGATCACCACCGGGGAGCTGTTTTTT.

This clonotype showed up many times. DNA for the CDR3: TGTGCCAGCAGCCTAGGACAGGGGCCCTCATACGGCTACACCTTC. Its protein is CASSLGQGPSYGYTF. This rearrangement joins TRBV7-2 to TRBJ1-2, with 9 bases aligning to TRBD1. V was clipped by 5 bases and J by 8 bases; unmatched bases: 12. CDR1 SGHTA and CDR2 FQGNSA come from the germline V gene. This CDR3 region has 15 residues.

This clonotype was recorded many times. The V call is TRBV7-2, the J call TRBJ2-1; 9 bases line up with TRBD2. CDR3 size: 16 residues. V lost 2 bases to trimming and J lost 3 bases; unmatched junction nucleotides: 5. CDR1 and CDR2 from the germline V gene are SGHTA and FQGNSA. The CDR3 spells CASSLSTSGRYNEQFF. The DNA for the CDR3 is TGTGCCAGCAGCTTAAGTACTAGCGGGCGCTACAATGAGCAGTTCTTC.

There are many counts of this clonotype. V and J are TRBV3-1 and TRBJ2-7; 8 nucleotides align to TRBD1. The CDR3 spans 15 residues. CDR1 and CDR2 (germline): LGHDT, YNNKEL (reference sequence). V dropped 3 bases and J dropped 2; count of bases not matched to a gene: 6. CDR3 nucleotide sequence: TGTGCCAGCAGCCACTCGACAGGGGCGACCTACGAGCAGTACTTC. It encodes CASSHSTGATYEQYF.

The CDR3 DNA sequence: TGTGCCAGCAGTGAAGCGCTTCGGGTAGCGGGAGGCATCCAAGAGACCCAGTACTTC. As protein: CASSEALRVAGGIQETQYF. J is TRBJ2-5 and V is TRBV2; TRBD2 matches at 10 bases. The CDR3 contains 19 residues. Germline CDR1 SNHLY, CDR2 FYNNEI. Trimming at V came to 0 bases and at J to 1 base, leaving 11 bases not matched to a gene.

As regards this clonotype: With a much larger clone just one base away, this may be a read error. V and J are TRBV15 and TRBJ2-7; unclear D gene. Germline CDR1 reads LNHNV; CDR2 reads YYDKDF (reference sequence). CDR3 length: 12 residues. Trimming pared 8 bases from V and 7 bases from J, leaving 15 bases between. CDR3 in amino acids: CATGFGFDEQYF. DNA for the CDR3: TGTGCCACCGGATTTGGGTTTGATGAGCAGTACTTC.

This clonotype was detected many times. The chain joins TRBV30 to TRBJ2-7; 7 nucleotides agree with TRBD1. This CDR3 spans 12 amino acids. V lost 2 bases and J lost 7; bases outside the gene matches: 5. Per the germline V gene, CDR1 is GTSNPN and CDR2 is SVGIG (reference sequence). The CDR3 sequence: CAWSMTGREQYF. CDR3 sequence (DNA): TGTGCCTGGAGTATGACAGGGCGTGAGCAGTACTTC.

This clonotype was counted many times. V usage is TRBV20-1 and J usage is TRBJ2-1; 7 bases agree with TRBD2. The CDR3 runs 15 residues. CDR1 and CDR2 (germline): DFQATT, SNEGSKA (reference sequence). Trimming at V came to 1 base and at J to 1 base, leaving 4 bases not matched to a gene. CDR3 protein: CSARVASGSYNEQFF. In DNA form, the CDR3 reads TGCAGTGCTAGAGTAGCTAGCGGATCCTACAATGAGCAGTTCTTC.